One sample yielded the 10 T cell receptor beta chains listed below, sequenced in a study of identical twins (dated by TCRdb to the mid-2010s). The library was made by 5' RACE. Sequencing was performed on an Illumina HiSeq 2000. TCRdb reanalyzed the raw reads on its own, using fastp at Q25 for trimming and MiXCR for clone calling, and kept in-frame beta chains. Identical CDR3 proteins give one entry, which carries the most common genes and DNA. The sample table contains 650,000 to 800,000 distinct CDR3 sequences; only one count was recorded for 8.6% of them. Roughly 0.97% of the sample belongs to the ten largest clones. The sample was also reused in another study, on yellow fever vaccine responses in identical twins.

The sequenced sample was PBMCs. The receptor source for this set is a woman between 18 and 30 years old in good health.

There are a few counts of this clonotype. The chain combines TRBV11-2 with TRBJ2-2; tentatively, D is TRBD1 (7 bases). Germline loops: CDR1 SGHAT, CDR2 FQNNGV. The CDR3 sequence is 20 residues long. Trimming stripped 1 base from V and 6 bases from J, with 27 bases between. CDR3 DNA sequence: TGTGCCAGCAGCTTAGGGTTTTGGGACAGCGGGCGACGGGTCTCCGGGGAGCTGTTTTTT. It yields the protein CASSLGFWDSGRRVSGELFF. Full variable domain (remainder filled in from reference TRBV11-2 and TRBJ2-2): EAGVAQSPRYKIIEKRQSVAFWCNPISGHATLYWYQQILGQGPKLLIQFQNNGVVDDSQLPKDRFSAERLKGVDSTLKIQPAKLEDSAVYLCASSLGFWDSGRRVSGELFFGEGSRLTVL.

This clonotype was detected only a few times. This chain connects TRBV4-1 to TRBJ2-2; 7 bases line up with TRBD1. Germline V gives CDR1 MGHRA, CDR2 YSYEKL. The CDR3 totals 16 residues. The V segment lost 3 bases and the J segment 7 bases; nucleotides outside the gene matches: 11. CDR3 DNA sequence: TGCGCCAGCAGCCAGCCCCCGACAGGGTTGAGCGGGGAGCTGTTTTTT. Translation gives CASSQPPTGLSGELFF.

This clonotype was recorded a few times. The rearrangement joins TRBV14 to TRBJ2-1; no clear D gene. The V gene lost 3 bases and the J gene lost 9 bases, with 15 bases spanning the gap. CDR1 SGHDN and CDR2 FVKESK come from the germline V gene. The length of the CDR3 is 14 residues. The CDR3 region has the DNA TGTGCCAGCAGCCATCGGTGGGCCTCGGGTGAGCAGTTCTTC. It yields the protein CASSHRWASGEQFF.

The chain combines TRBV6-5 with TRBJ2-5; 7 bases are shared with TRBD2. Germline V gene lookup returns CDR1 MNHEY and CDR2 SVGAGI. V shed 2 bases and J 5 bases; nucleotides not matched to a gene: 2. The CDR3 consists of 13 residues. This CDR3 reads CASSYGSGETQYF. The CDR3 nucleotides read TGTGCCAGCAGTTACGGTAGCGGGGAGACCCAGTACTTC.

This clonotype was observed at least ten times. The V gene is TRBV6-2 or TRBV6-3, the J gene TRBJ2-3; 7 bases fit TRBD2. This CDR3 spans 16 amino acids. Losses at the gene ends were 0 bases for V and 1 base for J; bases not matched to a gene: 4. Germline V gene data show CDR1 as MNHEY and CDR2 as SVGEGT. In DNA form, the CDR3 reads TGTGCCAGCAGTTACTCAGCGGGAAGAGGCACAGATACGCAGTATTTT. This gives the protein CASSYSAGRGTDTQYF.

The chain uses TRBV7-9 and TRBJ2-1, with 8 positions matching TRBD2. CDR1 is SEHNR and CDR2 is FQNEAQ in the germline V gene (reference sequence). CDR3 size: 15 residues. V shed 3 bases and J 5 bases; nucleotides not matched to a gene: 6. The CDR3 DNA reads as TGTGCCAGCAGCTTGACTAGCGTTCCTCACAATGAGCAGTTCTTC. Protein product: CASSLTSVPHNEQFF.

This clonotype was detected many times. CDR3 protein: CASRRTSGVSYNEQFF. In DNA form, the CDR3 reads TGTGCCAGCAGGAGGACTAGCGGGGTCTCCTACAATGAGCAGTTCTTC. The chain links TRBV12-3 or TRBV12-4 to TRBJ2-1; 12 nucleotides align to TRBD2. J gave up 0 bases and V 6 bases, and 3 bases lay outside the gene matches. This CDR3 contains 16 residues.

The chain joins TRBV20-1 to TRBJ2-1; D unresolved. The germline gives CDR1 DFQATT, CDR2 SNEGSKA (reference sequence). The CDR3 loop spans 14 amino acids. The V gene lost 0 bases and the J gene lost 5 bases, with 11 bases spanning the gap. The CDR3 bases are TGCAGTGCTAGAGAAGTAGGAAAGGACAATGAGCAGTTCTTC. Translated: CSAREVGKDNEQFF.

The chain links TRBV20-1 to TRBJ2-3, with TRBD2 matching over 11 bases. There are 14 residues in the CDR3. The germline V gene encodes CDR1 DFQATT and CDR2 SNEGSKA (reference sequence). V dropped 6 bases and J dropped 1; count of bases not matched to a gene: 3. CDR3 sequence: CSAEGLAGTDTQYF. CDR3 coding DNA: TGCAGTGCCGAGGGACTAGCGGGCACAGATACGCAGTATTTT.

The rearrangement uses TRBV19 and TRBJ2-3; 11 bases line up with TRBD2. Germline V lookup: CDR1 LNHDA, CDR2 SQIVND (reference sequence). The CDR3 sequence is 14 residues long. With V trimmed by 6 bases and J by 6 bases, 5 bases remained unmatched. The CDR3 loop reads CASSTSGGLDTQYF. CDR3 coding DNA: TGTGCCAGTAGCACTAGCGGGGGCCTCGATACGCAGTATTTT.